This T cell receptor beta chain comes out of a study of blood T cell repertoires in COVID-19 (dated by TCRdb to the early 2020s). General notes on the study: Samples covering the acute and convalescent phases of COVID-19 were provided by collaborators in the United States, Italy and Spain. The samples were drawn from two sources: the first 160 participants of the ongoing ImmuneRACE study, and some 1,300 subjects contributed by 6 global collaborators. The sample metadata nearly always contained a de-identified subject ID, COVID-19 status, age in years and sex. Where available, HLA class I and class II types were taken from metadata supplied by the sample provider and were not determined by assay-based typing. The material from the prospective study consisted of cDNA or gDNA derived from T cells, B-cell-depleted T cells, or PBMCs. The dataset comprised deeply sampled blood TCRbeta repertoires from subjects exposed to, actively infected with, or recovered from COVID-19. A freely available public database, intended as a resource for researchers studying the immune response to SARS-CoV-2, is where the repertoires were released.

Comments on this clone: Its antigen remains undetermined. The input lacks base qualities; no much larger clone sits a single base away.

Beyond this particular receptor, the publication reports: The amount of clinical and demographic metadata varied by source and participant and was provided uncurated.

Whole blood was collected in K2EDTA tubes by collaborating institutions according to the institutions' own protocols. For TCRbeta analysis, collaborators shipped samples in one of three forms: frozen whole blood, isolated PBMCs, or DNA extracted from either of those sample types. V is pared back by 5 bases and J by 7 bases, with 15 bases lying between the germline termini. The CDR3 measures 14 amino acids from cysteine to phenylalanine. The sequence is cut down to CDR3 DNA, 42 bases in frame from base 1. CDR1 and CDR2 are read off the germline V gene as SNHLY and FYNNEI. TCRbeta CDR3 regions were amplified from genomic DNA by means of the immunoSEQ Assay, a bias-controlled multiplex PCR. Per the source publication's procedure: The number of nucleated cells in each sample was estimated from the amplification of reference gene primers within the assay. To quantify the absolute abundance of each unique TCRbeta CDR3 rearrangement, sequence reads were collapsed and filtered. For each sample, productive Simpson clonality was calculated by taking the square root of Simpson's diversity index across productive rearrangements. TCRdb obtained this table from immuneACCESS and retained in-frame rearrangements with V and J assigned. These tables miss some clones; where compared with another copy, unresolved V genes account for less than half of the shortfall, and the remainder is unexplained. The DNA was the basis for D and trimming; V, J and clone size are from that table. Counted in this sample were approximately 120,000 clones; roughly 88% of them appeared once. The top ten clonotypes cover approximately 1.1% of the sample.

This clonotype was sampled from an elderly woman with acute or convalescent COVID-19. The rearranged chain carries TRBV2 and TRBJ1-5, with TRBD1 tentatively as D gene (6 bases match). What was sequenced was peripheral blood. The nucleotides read TGTGCCAGCAGTACTCAGGGGTTGTGGCAGCCCCAGCATTTT. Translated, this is CASSTQGLWQPQHF.